The clone carrying this T cell receptor beta chain was seen a few times. PCR was performed a second time for roughly 7 to 12 cycles using a sample-barcoded 5' primer and a J-beta primer mix. Every sample gave at least 2.5 million paired-end reads containing CDR3. TCRdb redid the calling of the 5' RACE reads with MiXCR, one entry per CDR3 protein. This sample has almost 550,000 distinct CDR3 sequences, with 20% to 30% found just once. The germline V gene has CDR1 DFQATT and CDR2 SNEGSKA (reference sequence). The V end was cut by 4 bases, the J end by 5 bases, with 24 bases between. This CDR3 contains 16 residues. The data stem from a study of blood T cells in healthy people across ages. This sample also belongs to another study, concerning T cells of mothers and their children.

Sequenced sample: blood. The receptor comes from a boy aged 5-17 years in good health. The V gene is TRBV20-1, the J gene TRBJ2-7; possible D gene TRBD2, 6 bases. The CDR3 region has the DNA TGCAGTGCTAACCCCGTGGACCCGGGAGTATTCAACGAGCAGTACTTC. This codes for CSANPVDPGVFNEQYF.